This T cell receptor (beta chain) stems from a study of glioma-infiltrating T cells. The length of the CDR3 is 16 residues. The germline V gene has CDR1 DFQATT and CDR2 SNEGSKA (reference sequence). Turning to this clonotype: A junction end diverges from the germline sequence, so it may reflect a read error.

Amplification of TCR alpha and beta CDR3 regions from RNA used iRepertoire nested multiplex PCR. TCRdb itself ran the multiplex PCR reads through MiXCR, one entry per CDR3 protein. The data hold around 390,000 distinct CDR3 sequences, with around 45% observed a single time. The rearrangement joins TRBV20-1 to TRBJ2-3, with a weak D call TRBD2 (6 bases). Matching the DNA end better, TRBJ2-1 makes the J call doubtful. Sequencing input: glioma tissue, nonneoplastic brain tissue, or PBMCs (not recorded which). This receptor was identified in a human donor with low-grade glioma or glioblastoma, undergoing nonglioma brain surgery, or in good health (not recorded which). The CDR3 nucleotides are TGCAGTGCTTGGGGCCCTCGGAGGGACTCCTACAATGATCAGTTCTTC. Translation: CSAWGPRRDSYNDQFF.